Below are 25 T cell receptor beta chains sequenced from a single sample in a study of Ad26.COV2.S vaccination and SARS-CoV-2 variants. Data came from immunoSEQ multiplex PCR; TCRdb stores just in-frame clones and leaves some out. The data contain some 270,000 clones, approximately 90% of them singletons. Documented treatment: roughly 20 received Ad26.COV2.S at low or high dose, single or two shots; 5 received placebo; per-sample allocation not given. Material that was analyzed had been drawn on day 63 after the first vaccine or placebo injection. This specimen consisted of peripheral blood, obtained in a trial of Ad26.COV2.S vaccine versus placebo. These receptors all come from a person between 18 and 60 years old who received the Ad26.COV2.S COVID-19 vaccine or a placebo.

As for this clone: Possible read error: a much larger clone is one base away. This sample also contains other DNA sequences that code for the same CDR3. The genes are TRBV6-1 and TRBJ1-1, with D possibly TRBD1 on 5 matching bases. This CDR3 has 14 residues. CDR1 MNHNS and CDR2 SASEGT come from the germline V gene. Trimming took 1 base from V and 1 from J, leaving 7 bases between them. The CDR3 region is CASSEGGKNTEAFF. The CDR3, as DNA: TGTGCCAGCAGTGAAGGGGGGAAGAACACTGAAGCTTTCTTT.

The chain couples TRBV6-6 to TRBJ2-1; D not resolved. V was trimmed by 2 bases and J by 10 bases, leaving 15 bases between them. The CDR3 is made up of 14 amino acids. CDR1 is MNHNY and CDR2 is SVGAGI in the germline V gene (reference sequence). The CDR3 DNA reads TGTGCCAGCAGTTACCGGCTCGGCCTAGGAGAGCAGTTCTTC. As protein: CASSYRLGLGEQFF.

The V call is TRBV4-3, the J call TRBJ1-2, with no clear D. Trimming cost V 1 base and J 0 bases, with 9 bases left between them. Germline V CDR1 and CDR2: LGHNA, YSLEER. The CDR3 sequence is 15 residues long. The CDR3 DNA reads TGCGCCAGCAGCCAAGTACCCGCAGCTAACTATGGCTACACCTTC. This codes for CASSQVPAANYGYTF.

The rearrangement joins TRBV3-1 (or the pseudogene TRBV3-2) to TRBJ2-3; D gene uncertain. Between the trimmed V and J ends, which lost 4 bases and 0 bases, there was a span of 14 bases. The CDR3 covers 16 residues. The germline gives CDR1 LGHDT, CDR2 YNNKEL (reference sequence). The CDR3 bases are TGTGCCAGCAGCCCGCCGAGAAGTTTTAGCACAGATACGCAGTATTTT. Translation: CASSPPRSFSTDTQYF.

This chain uses TRBV7-8 with TRBJ2-1; tentative D call: TRBD1 (5 bases). Trimming cost V 1 base and J 10 bases, with 11 bases left between them. The CDR3 has 13 residues. Germline assignment: CDR1 SGHVS and CDR2 FQNEAQ. The CDR3 protein is CASSLGGAGEQFF. The CDR3 DNA reads as TGTGCCAGCAGCTTAGGAGGTGCAGGGGAGCAGTTCTTC.

The V and J genes are TRBV9 and TRBJ2-7; weak D call: TRBD1 (7 bases). From germline, CDR1 is SGDLS and CDR2 YYNGEE. V was cut by 0 bases and J by 2 bases, with 15 bases left in between. The CDR3 length is 16 residues. Here the CDR3 DNA reads TGTGCCAGCAGCGTAGGTGGAGGGGACAGACCCTACGAGCAGTACTTC. It is translated as CASSVGGGDRPYEQYF.

The CDR3 reads CASGGGETQYF. The DNA of the CDR3 is TGTGCCAGCGGAGGCGGGGAGACCCAGTACTTC. The rearrangement links TRBV18 to TRBJ2-5; D may be TRBD2 (5 bases). Germline V gives CDR1 KGHSH, CDR2 LQKENI. The CDR3 totals 11 residues. Trimming took off 8 bases at V and 5 bases at J, with 9 bases between the two ends.

The V gene is TRBV9, the J gene TRBJ2-5, with TRBD2 matching 8 bases. Germline V CDR1 and CDR2: SGDLS, YYNGEE. V shed 3 bases, J shed 5 bases, and the junction held 9 bases outside the gene matches. The CDR3 is made up of 15 amino acids. The DNA for the CDR3 is TGTGCCAGCAGCGCCGGGGGGGCCAGAGCGGAGACCCAGTACTTC. Translated: CASSAGGARAETQYF.

This chain joins TRBV7-9 and TRBJ2-1, with 9 bases that match TRBD2. The CDR3 loop spans 16 amino acids. The germline gives CDR1 SEHNR, CDR2 FQNEAQ (reference sequence). Trimming removed 2 bases from V and 10 bases from J; junction bases left unmatched: 12. CDR3 loop: CASSLRSSGALGEQFF. The CDR3 DNA reads TGTGCCAGCAGCTTAAGGTCTAGCGGGGCCTTAGGGGAGCAGTTCTTC.

V usage is TRBV15 and J usage is TRBJ2-1; 11 bases fit TRBD1. The CDR3 loop spans 15 amino acids. Germline lookup yields CDR1 LNHNV and CDR2 YYDKDF (reference sequence). V was clipped by 7 bases and J by 3 bases; unmatched bases: 5. The CDR3, as DNA: TGTGCCACCAAGCCGGGACAGGGGGTCTACAATGAGCAGTTCTTC. Translated, it gives CATKPGQGVYNEQFF.

This chain uses TRBV4-1 with TRBJ2-2, with 8 positions matching TRBD2. The V and J ends lost 6 bases and 3 bases, in that order; junction bases with no gene match: 6. The CDR3 runs 15 residues. Germline CDR1 reads MGHRA; CDR2 reads YSYEKL. The CDR3 nucleotides are TGCGCCAGCAGTCCCGCGGGGGGTTACACCGGGGAGCTGTTTTTT. Amino acid sequence: CASSPAGGYTGELFF.

The chain employs TRBV2 and TRBJ1-4, with 9 nucleotides matching TRBD1. V was pared by 7 bases and J by 7 bases, with 7 bases of the junction left unmatched. The CDR3 totals 14 residues. Germline values: CDR1 SNHLY, CDR2 FYNNEI. The CDR3 here is CASTRQGVIEKLFF. CDR3 DNA: TGTGCCAGCACCAGACAGGGGGTGATTGAAAAACTGTTTTTT.

The chain couples TRBV10-3 to TRBJ1-2; D is unresolved. The CDR3 runs to 13 residues. V was trimmed by 4 bases and J by 0 bases, leaving 6 bases between them. The germline gives CDR1 ENHRY, CDR2 SYGVKD. The CDR3 coding sequence is TGTGCCATCAGTGGACACCCTAACTATGGCTACACCTTC. It codes for CAISGHPNYGYTF.

The V and J genes are TRBV7-9 and TRBJ1-1, with 7 bases lining up with TRBD1. Losses at the gene ends were 5 bases for V and 10 bases for J; bases not matched to a gene: 13. Germline V CDR1 and CDR2: SEHNR, FQNEAQ (reference sequence). The CDR3 has 14 residues. For the CDR3, the DNA is TGTGCCAGCAGCCGAGGGACAGCTCTGATGGGAGCTTTCTTT. This translates into CASSRGTALMGAFF. The whole variable domain, remainder taken from reference TRBV7-9 and TRBJ1-1, is DTGVSQNPRHKITKRGQNVTFRCDPISEHNRLYWYRQTLGQGPEFLTYFQNEAQLEKSRLLSDRFSAERPKGSFSTLEIQRTEQGDSAMYLCASSRGTALMGAFFGQGTRLTVV.

This rearrangement joins TRBV15 to TRBJ1-2; D not resolved. This CDR3 comprises 12 residues. From germline, CDR1 is LNHNV and CDR2 YYDKDF (reference sequence). Trimming cost V 4 bases and J 3 bases, with 6 bases left between them. The CDR3 bases are TGTGCCACCAGCAATCATTACTATGGCTACACCTTC. As protein: CATSNHYYGYTF.

The rearrangement uses TRBV7-9 and TRBJ1-2; D not certain. Germline V gene data show CDR1 as SEHNR and CDR2 as FQNEAQ (reference sequence). The CDR3 contains 14 residues. The V end was cut by 0 bases, the J end by 3 bases, with 8 bases between. The CDR3 loop reads CASSLAGSDYGYTF. The CDR3 DNA follows: TGTGCCAGCAGCTTAGCAGGGTCGGACTATGGCTACACCTTC.

The rearrangement links TRBV12-3 or TRBV12-4 to TRBJ1-5, with D possibly being TRBD1 (5 bases). Trimming removed 2 bases from V and 7 bases from J, with 9 bases in between. The CDR3 covers 13 residues. CDR3 DNA: TGTGCCAGCAGTTTAAGAGGGGCGCAGCCCCAGCATTTT. Amino acid sequence: CASSLRGAQPQHF.

The CDR3 nucleotides are TGTGCCATCAGCCCCGGGACCAACCGTGAGCAGTTCTTC. Its protein is CAISPGTNREQFF. J is TRBJ2-1 and V is TRBV10-3; possibly TRBD1 or TRBD2 for D (5 bases each). Germline-derived CDR1 and CDR2 are ENHRY and SYGVKD. V was trimmed by 6 bases and J by 9 bases, leaving 15 bases between them. The CDR3 has 13 amino acids.

The V and J genes are TRBV24-1 and TRBJ1-2, with a possible D match to TRBD1 (5 bases). V was cut by 4 bases and J by 1 base, with 12 bases left in between. Germline V gene lookup returns CDR1 KGHDR and CDR2 SFDVKD. This CDR3 region has 15 residues. The CDR3 spells CATSDQGTDNYGYTF. The CDR3 DNA follows: TGTGCCACCAGTGACCAGGGTACGGATAACTATGGCTACACCTTC.

The chain combines TRBV11-1 with TRBJ1-5; no clear D gene. Germline loops: CDR1 SGHAT, CDR2 FQDESV (reference sequence). V lost 1 base and J lost 4, with 5 bases in between. The CDR3 length is 13 residues. CDR3 amino acids: CASSLDRNQPQHF. CDR3 nucleotides: TGTGCCAGCAGCTTAGATCGGAATCAGCCCCAGCATTTT.

CDR3 region: CASSVSGSRGETQYF. For the CDR3, the DNA is TGTGCCAGCAGCGTTAGCGGGAGTCGAGGAGAGACCCAGTACTTC. The rearrangement uses TRBV9 and TRBJ2-5, with 9 bases identical to TRBD2. The CDR3 covers 15 residues. The V and J ends lost 2 bases and 4 bases, in that order; junction bases with no gene match: 6. Germline V gene lookup returns CDR1 SGDLS and CDR2 YYNGEE.

This chain links TRBV19 with TRBJ1-2; D gene uncertain. CDR1 is LNHDA and CDR2 is SQIVND in the germline V gene (reference sequence). The CDR3 extends over 12 amino acids. V was clipped by 5 bases and J by 2 bases, with 6 bases between them. The CDR3 bases are TGTGCCAGTAGTCCCCGGAACTATGGCTACACCTTC. Residues: CASSPRNYGYTF.

This clone was picked up a small number of times. The chain recombines TRBV4-1 with TRBJ2-1; D is ambiguous. Germline CDR1 MGHRA, CDR2 YSYEKL. This CDR3 spans 12 amino acids. V lost 3 bases to trimming and J lost 8 bases, with 8 bases between them. The CDR3 DNA reads as TGCGCCAGCAGCCACCTCTTCCATGAGCAGTTCTTC. Its protein product is CASSHLFHEQFF.

The rearrangement uses TRBV7-8 and TRBJ2-3; no clear D gene. Trimming took off 3 bases at V and 2 bases at J, with 6 bases between the two ends. CDR1 SGHVS and CDR2 FQNEAQ come from the germline V gene. CDR3 length: 13 residues. CDR3 amino acids: CASSFKLTDTQYF. The CDR3 DNA follows: TGTGCCAGCAGCTTCAAACTCACAGATACGCAGTATTTT.

This chain connects TRBV29-1 to TRBJ1-2, with D possibly TRBD1 on 5 matching bases. This CDR3 contains 15 residues. Germline V lookup: CDR1 SQVTM, CDR2 ANQGSEA. Deletions cut 3 bases from V and 5 bases from J, with 19 bases between. This chain's CDR3 is CSVDSRQRVQYGYTF. The CDR3, as DNA: TGCAGCGTTGACTCGAGACAGAGGGTTCAGTATGGCTACACCTTC.